This T cell receptor beta chain comes out of a study of blood T cell repertoires in COVID-19. Study-level background: The United States, Italy and Spain were the sources of the acute and convalescent COVID-19 samples. PBMCs, B-cell-depleted T cells, or T cells provided the cDNA or gDNA that made up the material.

Original processing notes: Researchers report that nucleated cell counts were estimated from reference gene primer amplification. The data were produced by immunoSEQ multiplex PCR, yet TCRdb's version contains in-frame clones alone and is incomplete. For V, J and clone size, that table is used; D and trimming come from the DNA. The repertoire consists of some 90,000 clones, with about 70% occurring once and the leading ten covering 20% to 25%. This CDR3 region has 16 residues. Between the trimmed V and J ends, which lost 3 bases and 0 bases, there was a span of 14 bases. The germline gives CDR1 SGDLS, CDR2 YYNGEE.

The chain carries TRBV9 and TRBJ2-3; D is uncertain. The sample was peripheral blood. This TCR was recovered from a woman aged 60-75 years in a cohort sampled during active or convalescent COVID-19. CDR3 nucleotide sequence: TGTGCCAGCAGCGGAAACCAACAGATTAGCACAGATACGCAGTATTTT. It is translated as CASSGNQQISTDTQYF.